The clone carrying this T cell receptor beta chain has a handful of counts. Its antigen is not identified. Each CDR3 protein is one row after TCRdb ran MiXCR on the 5' RACE reads. The data show under 3,000 distinct CDR3 sequences, with 5.8% seen just once and approximately 9.7% held by the top ten. This sample was included in a study of spatial heterogeneity in lung cancer. Germline V lookup: CDR1 SGHAT, CDR2 FQDESV (reference sequence). This CDR3 is built from 15 residues. V dropped 3 bases and J dropped 4 bases, with 15 bases sitting between them. The sample's time point: sample taken at primary tumor resection. Study findings and constraints: It was found that expanded intratumoral alpha and beta TCR counts tracked tumor mutation counts.

Sequenced material: lung tumor tissue, taken at surgery. The chain is built from TRBV11-1 and TRBJ2-5, with D tentatively TRBD1 (5 bases). The clonotype comes from a male donor with early-stage non-small cell lung cancer. CDR3 in DNA: TGTGCCAGCAGCTTTCGGGCAGGGAAGAGAGAGACCCAGTACTTC. The encoded protein is CASSFRAGKRETQYF.